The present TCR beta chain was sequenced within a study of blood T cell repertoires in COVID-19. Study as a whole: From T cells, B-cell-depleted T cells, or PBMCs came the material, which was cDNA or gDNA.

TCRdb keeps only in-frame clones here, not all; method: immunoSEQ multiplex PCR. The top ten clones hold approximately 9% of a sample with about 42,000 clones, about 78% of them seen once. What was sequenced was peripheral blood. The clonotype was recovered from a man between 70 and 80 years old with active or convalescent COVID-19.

This CDR3 reads CAWSVGLFGPQHF. The DNA of the CDR3 is TGTGCCTGGAGTGTTGGACTTTTTGGGCCCCAGCATTTT. The chain joins TRBV30 to TRBJ1-5; D is uncertain. The CDR3 loop spans 13 amino acids. Germline V gene data show CDR1 as GTSNPN and CDR2 as SVGIG (reference sequence). Trimming pared 0 bases from V and 9 bases from J, leaving 12 bases between.